The rows below give T cell receptor beta chains drawn from one sample of a study of blood T cell repertoires in COVID-19. The repertoire was sequenced with immunoSEQ multiplex PCR; TCRdb's copy has only in-frame clones and lacks some. The sample yields about 36,000 clones, about three quarters seen once. The source material was peripheral blood. Every receptor here comes from a man in his sixties with acute or convalescent COVID-19. Each CDR3 is given with its conserved first and last residue. A D gene is named only where the DNA matches it firmly. Some rows mark clone size as missing; the rest say once, few, many or name a class of expanded clone.

>TRBV10-3|NA|TRBJ2-1|TRBD2
TGTGCCATCAGTGAACAGGCTAGCGGGAGCTCCGAGCGGGCTGAGCAGTTCTTC
CAISEQASGSSERAEQFF
>TRBV10-3|NA|TRBJ2-7|TRBD1
TGTGCCATCAGCCCGGGACAGGGGACCGAGCAGTACTTC
CAISPGQGTEQYF
>TRBV28|NA|TRBJ1-2|TRBD1
TGTGCCAGCAGTTCCGGGACAGTTGGCTACACCTTC
CASSSGTVGYTF
>TRBV3-1/TRBV3-2|NA|TRBJ2-7|NA
TGTGCCAGCAGGCGATTAGGGCCAGGGGGGAGCGAGCAGTACTTC
CASRRLGPGGSEQYF
>TRBV27|NA|TRBJ1-5|NA
TGTGCCAGCAGTTTTTTGTCAGGGTCGGATCAGCCCCAGCATTTT
CASSFLSGSDQPQHF
>TRBV3-1/TRBV3-2|NA|TRBJ1-1|NA
TGTGCCAGCAGCCAAGGGGGCAGACCTGAAGCTTTCTTT
CASSQGGRPEAFF
>TRBV9|few|TRBJ2-3|NA
TGTGCCAGCAGCGGACGGGGCACAGATACGCAGTATTTT
CASSGRGTDTQYF
>TRBV7-2|NA|TRBJ2-5|NA
TGTGCCAGCAGCCCCAAAGAGACCCAGTACTTC
CASSPKETQYF
>TRBV12-5|NA|TRBJ2-5|NA
TGTGCTAGTGGTTCGGGGGACAGCCACCAAGAGACCCAGTACTTC
CASGSGDSHQETQYF
>TRBV7-2|NA|TRBJ2-3|TRBD1
TGTGCCAGCAGCCCCCCGGGACAGGGAAGGACAGATACGCAGTATTTT
CASSPPGQGRTDTQYF
>TRBV27|few|TRBJ1-6|TRBD1
TGTGCCAGCAGTACATCCGGGACAGGGGGCCGTTCCTATAATTCACCCCTCCACTTT
CASSTSGTGGRSYNSPLHF
>TRBV29-1|NA|TRBJ1-1|NA
TGCAGCGTCGACAAGAACACTGAAGCTTTCTTT
CSVDKNTEAFF
>TRBV10-3|NA|TRBJ2-4|TRBD1
TGTGCCATCAGTGAGTCATACGGGACAGGACGGCTGGGGGCCAAAAACATTCAGTACTTC
CAISESYGTGRLGAKNIQYF
>TRBV9|NA|TRBJ1-6|TRBD1
TGTGCCAGCACCCCCGGGACAGGGAGTTCACCCCTCCACTTT
CASTPGTGSSPLHF
>TRBV5-1|NA|TRBJ2-5|NA
TGCGCCAGCAGCTCGGGGGACAGTAGCCAAGAGACCCAGTACTTC
CASSSGDSSQETQYF